This T cell receptor (beta chain) was identified during a study of human T cells and chemical hapten exposure. Looking at the study overall: Per-sample TCR yields varied mainly from small pooled library volume differences. Study-level findings and limits: Having alopecia, donors may respond immunologically unlike healthy people.

The CDR3 totals 12 residues. Germline V lookup: CDR1 SNHLY, CDR2 FYNNEI. Trimming shortened V by 3 bases and J by 6 bases, and 8 bases separated the two germline ends. Ten or more counts support this clonotype. What it binds is unknown. TCRdb itself ran the RACE reads through MiXCR, one entry per CDR3 protein. The data show tens of thousands of distinct CDR3 sequences, around 10% seen once. The sample's time point: patch test 2, 6 weeks after DPC sensitization. The treatment denotes: therapeutic diphenylcyclopropenone sensitization with weekly scalp DPC. Donors, patients with alopecia ranging from 18 to 70 years old and judged suitable for DPC, provided samples.

The sequence was collected from a man aged 40-55 years with alopecia areata. Some clones in this sample may be carry-over from other donors' samples. The sample in question was whole blood, obtained in connection with sensitization to the hapten diphenylcyclopropenone (DPC). The chain links TRBV2 to TRBJ2-5; D could derive from TRBD1 or TRBD2 (5 bases each). The CDR3 DNA follows: TGTGCCAGCAGTGAGGGGGTAAAGACCCAGTACTTC. This encodes CASSEGVKTQYF.